This TCR beta chain was sequenced in a study of blood T cell repertoires in COVID-19. Study at large: Donors in the United States, Italy and Spain gave samples during acute or convalescent COVID-19. Nucleic acid was either cDNA or gDNA, and it came from T cells, B-cell-depleted T cells, or PBMCs.

In the authors' methods: Using reference gene primer amplification, nucleated cell counts were estimated. Using immunoSEQ multiplex PCR, the repertoire was profiled, and TCRdb retains in-frame clones only, with some absent. V, J and clone size derive from that table, while D and trimming were established from the DNA sequence. This sample yields 25,000 to 35,000 clones, of which approximately 85% are seen a single time; roughly 7% belongs to the top ten. Trimming removed 5 bases from V and 0 bases from J, with 5 bases in between. Germline V lookup: CDR1 PRHDT, CDR2 FYEKMQ (reference sequence). This CDR3 is built from 12 residues.

Material for sequencing was peripheral blood. The V and J genes are TRBV13 and TRBJ2-7; D is unclear. The receptor's source is a human donor in a cohort sampled during active COVID-19. The CDR3 here is CASSRSSYEQYF. The CDR3 DNA follows: TGTGCCAGCAGCCGGAGCTCCTACGAGCAGTACTTC.